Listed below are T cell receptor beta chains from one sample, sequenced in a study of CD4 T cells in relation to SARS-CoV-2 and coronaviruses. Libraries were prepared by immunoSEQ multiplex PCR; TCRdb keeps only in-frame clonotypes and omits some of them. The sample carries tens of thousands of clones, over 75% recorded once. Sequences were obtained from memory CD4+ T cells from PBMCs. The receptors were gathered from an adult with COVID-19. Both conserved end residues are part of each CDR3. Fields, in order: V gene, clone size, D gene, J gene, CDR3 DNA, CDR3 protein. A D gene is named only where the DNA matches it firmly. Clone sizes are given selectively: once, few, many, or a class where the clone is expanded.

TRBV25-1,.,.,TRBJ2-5,TGTGCCAGCAGTGAATCCGGCCTAGAGACCCAGTACTTC,CASSESGLETQYF
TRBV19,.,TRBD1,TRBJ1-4,TGTGCCAGTACTCAGGACAGGGATAATGAAAAACTGTTTTTT,CASTQDRDNEKLFF
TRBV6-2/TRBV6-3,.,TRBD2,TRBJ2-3,TGTGCCAGCAGTGACCTACTAGCGAATACGCAGTATTTT,CASSDLLANTQYF
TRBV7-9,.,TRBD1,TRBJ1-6,TGTGCCAGCAGCTCCCCGGGACAGGGGGCAAACTATTCACCCCTCCACTTT,CASSSPGQGANYSPLHF
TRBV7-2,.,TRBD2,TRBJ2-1,TGTGCCAGCAGCTTAGACGCAGCGGGAGCCGATGAGCAGTTCTTC,CASSLDAAGADEQFF
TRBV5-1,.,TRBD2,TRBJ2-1,TGCGCCAGCACGTTGACTAGCGGGAGTGATGAGCAGTTCTTC,CASTLTSGSDEQFF
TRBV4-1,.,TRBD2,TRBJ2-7,TGCGCCAGCAGCCAGTCGCTAGCGGGATTGTACGAGCAGTACTTC,CASSQSLAGLYEQYF
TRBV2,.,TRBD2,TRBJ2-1,TGTGCCAGCGTGGCGCCTAGCGGGACTGGTGAGCAGTTCTTC,CASVAPSGTGEQFF
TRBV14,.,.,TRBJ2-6,TGTGCCAGCAGCCAAGATCTAATTGATTGGGCTTTCTCTGGGGCCAACGTCCTGACTTTC,CASSQDLIDWAFSGANVLTF
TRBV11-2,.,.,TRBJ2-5,TGTGCCAGCAGCTCAGGGGCGGTGCGGGAAGAGACCCAGTACTTC,CASSSGAVREETQYF
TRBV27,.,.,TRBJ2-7,TGTGCCAGCAGTCCCCAAGTGGTGGAGGGCAAGGGCGAGCAGTACTTC,CASSPQVVEGKGEQYF
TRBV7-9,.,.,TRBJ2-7,TGTGCCAGCAGCCCCGTTGGTGACGACGAGCAGTACTTC,CASSPVGDDEQYF
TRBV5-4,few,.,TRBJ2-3,TGTGCCAGCAGCCAGACAGGGGAGGGGGATACGCAGTATTTT,CASSQTGEGDTQYF
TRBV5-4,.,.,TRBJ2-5,TGTGCCAGCAGCTTGGCCGGGACTGGGGCGGTAGAGACCCAGTACTTC,CASSLAGTGAVETQYF
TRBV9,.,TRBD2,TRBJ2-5,TGTGCCAGCAGCCCAGAGGAGACTAGCGCTATAGAGACCCAGTACTTC,CASSPEETSAIETQYF
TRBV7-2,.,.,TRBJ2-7,TGTGCCAGCAGCCAGGTTAGGGGGGGAGGGCCGGAAGAGCAGTACTTC,CASSQVRGGGPEEQYF
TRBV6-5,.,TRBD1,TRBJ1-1,TGTGCCAGCAGTTACCCAACAGGGGACGGTGAAGCTTTCTTT,CASSYPTGDGEAFF
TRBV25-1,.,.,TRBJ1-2,TGTGCCAGCAGTAAACAGGACTATGGCTACACCTTC,CASSKQDYGYTF
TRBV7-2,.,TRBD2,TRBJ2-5,TGTGCCAGCAGCCCACTAGCGGGAGCGGAGACCCAGTACTTC,CASSPLAGAETQYF
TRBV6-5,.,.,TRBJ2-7,TGTGCCAGCAGTTGGTCCGGGAGAAGGTACGAGCAGTACTTC,CASSWSGRRYEQYF
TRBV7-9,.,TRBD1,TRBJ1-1,TGTGCCAGCAGCTTTGGGCACGGAGGGGGCCCGAACACTGAAGCTTTCTTT,CASSFGHGGGPNTEAFF
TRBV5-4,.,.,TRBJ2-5,TGTGCCAGCAGCTCCTCAGGCCACACCCTCAGTCAAGAGACCCAGTACTTC,CASSSSGHTLSQETQYF
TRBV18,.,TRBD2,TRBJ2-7,TGTGCCAGCTCACCACCGGGACTAGCGGGAGGGACCTACGAGCAGTACTTC,CASSPPGLAGGTYEQYF
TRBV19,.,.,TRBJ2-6,TGTGCCAGTAGTAAGACGATCAGATACTCTGGGGCCAACGTCCTGACTTTC,CASSKTIRYSGANVLTF
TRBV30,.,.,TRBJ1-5,TGTGCCTGGAGTGTCCAGATTGGACAGCCCCAGCATTTT,CAWSVQIGQPQHF
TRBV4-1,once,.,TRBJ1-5,TGCGCCAGCAGCCCAAGGCTGAGCAATCAGCCCCAGCATTTT,CASSPRLSNQPQHF
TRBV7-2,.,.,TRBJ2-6,TGTGCCAGCAGCCCGAACTTCTCTGGGGCCAACGTCCTGACTTTC,CASSPNFSGANVLTF